This TCR beta chain was profiled in a study of beta chain features in type 1 diabetes. About the study: Cell yields, gender and age were similar in healthy donors and patients.

Unmatched junction bases numbered 7, after V lost 3 bases and J lost 0 bases. This CDR3 contains 18 residues. Germline V gene sequence: CDR1 SGHTA, CDR2 FQGNSA. Of the isolated RNA, all was reverse transcribed, and so the sequenced material was expressed TCRB transcripts. The study sequenced naive, central memory and regulatory T cell samples to an average of about 3.9 million reads. Sequenced by immunoSEQ multiplex PCR; TCRdb stores in-frame clones only, minus some. The data show 300,000 to 350,000 clones, 7% to 9% seen once. This clonotype was obtained from a young woman in good health. The source material was central memory CD4+ T cells from blood. This chain connects TRBV7-2 to TRBJ2-4; 11 nucleotides match TRBD2. The CDR3 DNA reads TGTGCCAGCAGCTTCACTAGCGGGAGTTCTATAGCCAAAAACATTCAGTACTTC. Protein: CASSFTSGSSIAKNIQYF.